Here is one T cell receptor beta chain with its context. The target antigen is unknown. V gave up 6 bases and J gave up 4 bases; unmatched junction bases: 14. The germline V gene has CDR1 SQVTM and CDR2 ANQGSEA. The CDR3 covers 15 residues. Semi-nested PCR with Nested Universal Primer A followed constant-region reverse priming of full-length variable regions. MiXCR, applied by TCRdb to the 5' RACE reads, yields one record per CDR3 protein. The sample contains roughly 69,000 distinct CDR3 sequences, about 20% of which appear only once. Memory CD4+ T cells were sorted as CD4+CD45RO+CD25- cells. Study findings and constraints: Tumor memory CD4+ T cell TCR gene usage was found to cluster with blood and lymph node memory CD4+ cells and with lymph node naive CD4+ cells.

The clonotype originates from a female donor with breast cancer. J is TRBJ1-2 and V is TRBV29-1, with 7 bases fitting TRBD1. Specimen: memory CD4+ T cells sorted from a lymph node. Subset meaning: memory CD4+ T cells, CD4+CD45RO+CD25-. The chain's CDR3 is CSVNHNDRAIYGYTF. CDR3 coding DNA: TGCAGCGTCAACCATAACGACAGGGCAATCTATGGCTACACCTTC.